This is a list of T cell receptor beta chains from one sample in a study of metastatic and nonmetastatic thyroid tumors. TCRdb reanalyzed the PCR reads with MiXCR. The sample lists 10,000 to 15,000 clones; approximately 29% were seen once. The sample taken for sequencing was tumor tissue. The receptor set was obtained from a female donor with papillary thyroid cancer or a benign thyroid nodule (not recorded which). Some clones in this sample may be carry-over from other donors' samples. CDR3s include the opening cysteine and the closing phenylalanine or tryptophan. D genes are given only for firm matches. Size is omitted from some rows. Given values are once, few, many or a class for expanded clones.

CDR3 length: 13
V gene: TRBV19
J gene: TRBJ1-1
clone size: NA
D gene: NA
CDR3 protein: CAMRLGTAFEAFF
CDR3 DNA: TGTGCCATGCGTCTCGGGACGGCGTTTGAAGCTTTCTTT

CDR3 length: 13
V gene: TRBV6-1
J gene: TRBJ2-7
clone size: NA
D gene: NA
CDR3 protein: CAGASGVDSEQYF
CDR3 DNA: TGTGCCGGCGCCAGTGGGGTGGATAGCGAGCAGTACTTC

CDR3 length: 13
V gene: TRBV6-1
J gene: TRBJ2-5
clone size: NA
D gene: NA
CDR3 protein: CASIEAGLETQYF
CDR3 DNA: TGTGCCAGCATTGAAGCTGGACTAGAGACCCAGTACTTC

CDR3 length: 17
V gene: TRBV28
J gene: TRBJ2-6
clone size: medium-sized
D gene: NA
CDR3 protein: CASSSTDGVSGANVLTF
CDR3 DNA: TGTGCCAGCAGCTCCACGGACGGAGTCTCTGGGGCCAACGTCCTGACTTTC

CDR3 length: 15
V gene: TRBV9
J gene: TRBJ2-1
clone size: few
D gene: TRBD2
CDR3 protein: CASRQGLTGDNEQFF
CDR3 DNA: TGTGCCAGCAGGCAGGGACTAACGGGGGATAATGAGCAGTTCTTC

CDR3 length: 14
V gene: TRBV6-1
J gene: TRBJ1-1
clone size: NA
D gene: TRBD1
CDR3 protein: CATFTGTGTGGAFF
CDR3 DNA: TGTGCCACCTTTACAGGGACAGGGACTGGCGGAGCTTTCTTT

CDR3 length: 13
V gene: TRBV18
J gene: TRBJ1-3
clone size: NA
D gene: NA
CDR3 protein: CASSPGSGNTIYF
CDR3 DNA: TGTGCCAGCTCACCAGGGTCTGGAAACACCATATATTTT

CDR3 length: 14
V gene: TRBV20-1
J gene: TRBJ2-3
clone size: NA
D gene: TRBD2
CDR3 protein: CSAGTSESTDTQYF
CDR3 DNA: TGCAGTGCAGGGACTAGCGAAAGCACAGATACGCAGTATTTT

CDR3 length: 13
V gene: TRBV7-9
J gene: TRBJ1-6
clone size: many
D gene: NA
CDR3 protein: CASSLRDNSPLHF
CDR3 DNA: TGTGCCAGCAGCCTCCGCGATAATTCACCCCTCCACTTT

CDR3 length: 13
V gene: TRBV2
J gene: TRBJ1-5
clone size: NA
D gene: NA
CDR3 protein: CASKVYSNQPQHF
CDR3 DNA: TGTGCCAGCAAAGTTTATAGCAATCAGCCCCAGCATTTT

CDR3 length: 15
V gene: TRBV30
J gene: TRBJ2-7
clone size: once
D gene: NA
CDR3 protein: CAWSVLPQSSYEQYF
CDR3 DNA: TGTGCCTGGAGTGTACTACCCCAGAGCTCCTACGAGCAGTACTTC

CDR3 length: 14
V gene: TRBV24-1
J gene: TRBJ1-2
clone size: NA
D gene: TRBD1
CDR3 protein: CATSDPGTDYGYTF
CDR3 DNA: TGTGCCACCAGTGATCCCGGGACAGACTATGGCTACACCTTC

CDR3 length: 12
V gene: TRBV4-3
J gene: TRBJ1-4
clone size: medium-sized
D gene: NA
CDR3 protein: CASSQVQGVLFF
CDR3 DNA: TGCGCCAGCAGCCAAGTGCAGGGTGTACTGTTTTTT

CDR3 length: 11
V gene: TRBV6-1
J gene: TRBJ2-7
clone size: NA
D gene: NA
CDR3 protein: CSSDISYDQYF
CDR3 DNA: TGTTCCAGCGACATTTCCTACGATCAGTACTTC

CDR3 length: 16
V gene: TRBV11-2
J gene: TRBJ2-1
clone size: NA
D gene: NA
CDR3 protein: CASSLQSQVGNNEQFF
CDR3 DNA: TGTGCCAGCAGCCTCCAGTCTCAAGTGGGGAACAATGAGCAGTTCTTC

CDR3 length: 15
V gene: TRBV3-1
J gene: TRBJ2-1
clone size: NA
D gene: TRBD2
CDR3 protein: CASSLRAGGDNEQFF
CDR3 DNA: TGTGCCAGCAGCCTCCGTGCGGGAGGAGATAATGAGCAGTTCTTC

CDR3 length: 12
V gene: TRBV7-9
J gene: TRBJ2-7
clone size: medium-sized
D gene: NA
CDR3 protein: CASSLTGGEQYF
CDR3 DNA: TGTGCCAGCAGCTTAACTGGGGGCGAGCAGTACTTC

CDR3 length: 12
V gene: TRBV5-1
J gene: TRBJ1-1
clone size: medium-sized
D gene: NA
CDR3 protein: CASSYSGAEAFF
CDR3 DNA: TGCGCCAGCAGCTACTCTGGGGCTGAAGCTTTCTTT